This T cell receptor (beta chain) was identified during a study of blood T cell repertoires in COVID-19. Repertoires were generated with immunoSEQ multiplex PCR, while TCRdb's copy carries only in-frame clones and drops some. Of about 78,000 clones in the sample, approximately 86% were seen once. Between the trimmed V and J ends, which lost 8 bases and 1 base, there was a span of 11 bases. Looked up from germline, CDR1 is MDHEN and CDR2 is SYDVKM. The CDR3 runs 14 residues. The sample was peripheral blood. The V call is TRBV28, the J call TRBJ2-2; maybe TRBD2 (5 bases). This clonotype was obtained from a man aged 45-60 years with active or convalescent COVID-19. The CDR3 region is CASLGEGNTGELFF. In DNA form, the CDR3 reads TGTGCCAGCCTAGGTGAGGGGAACACCGGGGAGCTGTTTTTT.